These 24 T cell receptor beta chains originate from one sample sequenced in a study of beta chain features in type 1 diabetes. Reverse transcription of all isolated RNA meant that expressed TCRB transcripts were sequenced. Some clones are missing from TCRdb's copy, which holds only in-frame ones; the method was immunoSEQ multiplex PCR. The profile shows roughly 450,000 clones, approximately 15% of them singletons. Sequencing was performed on naive CD4+ T cells from blood. The receptors stem from a man aged 25 to 45 in good health.

This clone was observed a handful of times. This chain uses TRBV7-9 with TRBJ2-6; 8 nucleotides agree with TRBD1. Per germline, CDR1 SEHNR and CDR2 FQNEAQ (reference sequence). This CDR3 is 18 amino acids long. The V segment lost 0 bases and the J segment 2 bases; nucleotides outside the gene matches: 6. This chain's CDR3 is CASSLADRGSTGANVLTF. The CDR3 nucleotides are TGTGCCAGCAGCTTAGCCGACAGGGGAAGTACTGGGGCCAACGTCCTGACTTTC.

In the case of this clone: Germline is not matched at one junction end, which may reflect a read error. The chain uses TRBV7-9 and TRBJ2-5; 9 bases are a match to TRBD2. This CDR3 has 14 amino acids. Germline V gene data show CDR1 as SEHNR and CDR2 as FQNEAQ (reference sequence). As DNA, the CDR3 is TGCGCCAGCAGTGGAGGACTAGCGCAAGAGACCCAGTACTTC. The encoded protein is CASSGGLAQETQYF.

The chain links TRBV6-5 to TRBJ2-3, with 7 nucleotides matching TRBD2. Trimming took 6 bases from V and 6 from J; bases not matched to a gene: 9. The CDR3 loop spans 14 amino acids. Germline CDR1 MNHEY, CDR2 SVGAGI. The CDR3 loop reads CASRAGAQVDTQYF. CDR3 bases: TGTGCCAGCAGGGCGGGAGCTCAAGTGGATACGCAGTATTTT.

The chain recombines TRBV29-1 with TRBJ2-7; 8 bases map to TRBD1. There are 15 residues in the CDR3. V was clipped by 7 bases and J by 4 bases; unmatched bases: 15. Germline CDR1 SQVTM, CDR2 ANQGSEA. The CDR3 nucleotides are TGCAGCGCTTCGAAGGGAACAGGGGGTGGGTACGAGCAGTACGTC. This translates into CSASKGTGGGYEQYV.

The J gene is TRBJ2-7, the V gene TRBV27; 14 bases align to TRBD2. The CDR3 totals 16 residues. The J segment lost 5 bases and the V segment lost 5 bases, leaving 8 bases of the junction unmatched. CDR1 and CDR2 from the germline V gene are MNHEY and SMNVEV (reference sequence). The CDR3 DNA reads TGTGCCAGCAGTCTTCGACTAGCGGGGGGGCTCCACGAGCAGTACTTC. This encodes CASSLRLAGGLHEQYF.

This clone turned up a few times. V and J are TRBV7-2 and TRBJ2-7; 9 nucleotides align to TRBD2. The CDR3 is made up of 17 amino acids. Per the germline V gene, CDR1 is SGHTA and CDR2 is FQGNSA. The ends lost 5 bases at V and 5 bases at J; junction bases unmatched: 16. As DNA, the CDR3 is TGTGCCAGCAGCCGCGAGGGGGGGCTAGCGGGGCGGAACGAGCAGTACTTC. As protein: CASSREGGLAGRNEQYF. Using reference TRBV7-2 and TRBJ2-7 for the parts outside the CDR3, the full variable domain is GAGVSQSPSNKVTEKGKDVELRCDPISGHTALYWYRQSLGQGLEFLIYFQGNSAPDKSGLPSDRFSAERTGGSVSTLTIQRTQQEDSAVYLCASSREGGLAGRNEQYFGPGTRLTVT.

This clone was counted only a few times. The V gene is TRBV7-2, the J gene TRBJ2-2; D ambiguous. CDR3 length equals 13 residues. Germline CDR1 reads SGHTA; CDR2 reads FQGNSA. The V end lost 2 bases, the J end lost 5 bases, and 6 bases lay between the germline ends. The CDR3 is CASSLKVTGELFF. CDR3 coding DNA: TGTGCCAGCAGCTTAAAGGTTACCGGGGAGCTGTTTTTT. The full variable domain, in which reference TRBV7-2 and TRBJ2-2 provide the parts outside the CDR3, is GAGVSQSPSNKVTEKGKDVELRCDPISGHTALYWYRQSLGQGLEFLIYFQGNSAPDKSGLPSDRFSAERTGGSVSTLTIQRTQQEDSAVYLCASSLKVTGELFFGEGSRLTVL.

V usage is TRBV9 and J usage is TRBJ2-1, with TRBD2 identical over 13 bases. CDR1 is SGDLS and CDR2 is YYNGEE in the germline V gene. This CDR3 contains 15 residues. Unmatched junction bases numbered 5, after V lost 2 bases and J lost 9 bases. CDR3 protein: CASSVTSGREAEQFF. The DNA of the CDR3 is TGTGCCAGCAGCGTTACTAGCGGGAGGGAGGCTGAGCAGTTCTTC.

The CDR3 sequence is CATSRAMGGNYGYTF. CDR3 in DNA: TGTGCCACCAGCAGGGCTATGGGGGGCAACTATGGCTACACCTTC. The rearrangement uses TRBV15 and TRBJ1-2, with a possible D match to TRBD1 (6 bases). Looked up from germline, CDR1 is LNHNV and CDR2 is YYDKDF (reference sequence). Trimming shortened V by 3 bases and J by 2 bases, and 13 bases separated the two germline ends. The CDR3 is made up of 15 amino acids.

This clone has only a few counts. The gene calls are TRBV14 and TRBJ2-1; 13 nucleotides match TRBD2. V shed 4 bases and J 8 bases; nucleotides not matched to a gene: 5. Germline lookup yields CDR1 SGHDN and CDR2 FVKESK. This CDR3 contains 15 residues. CDR3 in DNA: TGTGCCAGCAGCCGAGGACTAGCGGGAGTCCATGAGCAGTTCTTC. Translation: CASSRGLAGVHEQFF.

This clone was seen a few times. CDR3 DNA: TGTGCCAGCAGTGACCGACAGGTTGAAGAGACCCAGTACTTC. Amino acids: CASSDRQVEETQYF. V usage is TRBV25-1 and J usage is TRBJ2-5, with D possibly TRBD1 on 6 matching bases. This CDR3 is built from 14 residues. The V and J ends lost 3 bases and 3 bases respectively, with 11 bases between them. Germline CDR1 MGHDK, CDR2 SYGVNS.

This chain connects TRBV4-3 to TRBJ2-1, with 8 nucleotides matching TRBD2. CDR3 length: 15 residues. The germline V gene has CDR1 LGHNA and CDR2 YSLEER. Trimming removed 5 bases from V and 4 bases from J; junction bases left unmatched: 7. Here the CDR3 reads CASSFSGTPYNEQFF. CDR3 DNA sequence: TGCGCCAGCAGCTTTAGCGGGACACCTTACAATGAGCAGTTCTTC.

The chain recombines TRBV18 with TRBJ2-2; D is undetermined. The length of the CDR3 is 14 residues. V shed 6 bases and J shed 0 bases, with 8 bases lying between them. Per the germline V gene, CDR1 is KGHSH and CDR2 is LQKENI. The CDR3, as DNA: TGTGCCAGCTCCGTTAACGCGAACACCGGGGAGCTGTTTTTT. The encoded protein is CASSVNANTGELFF.

The V call is TRBV5-4, the J call TRBJ2-1; D is unresolved. Trimming left V 0 bases short and J 9 bases short, with 7 bases between. The CDR3 extends over 12 amino acids. Germline CDR1 is SGHNT and CDR2 is YYREEE (reference sequence). As DNA, the CDR3 is TGTGCCAGCAGCTTGGTGGGCACTGAGCAGTTCTTC. Translated: CASSLVGTEQFF.

As DNA, the CDR3 is TGTGCCAGCAGCTTAGTTGGCCGGCGGGTGAACACTGAAGCTTTCTTT. This translates into CASSLVGRRVNTEAFF. The V gene is TRBV7-2, the J gene TRBJ1-1; D gene ambiguous. The CDR3 totals 16 residues. CDR1 is SGHTA, CDR2 FQGNSA, per germline. The V end lost 1 base, the J end lost 0 bases, and 12 bases lay between the germline ends.

In its sample, this clone was seen a few times. The chain combines TRBV6-6 with TRBJ2-7, with unresolved D. V was shortened by 2 bases and J by 3 bases, with 8 bases between the two germline ends. The CDR3 contains 13 residues. Germline V gene lookup returns CDR1 MNHNY and CDR2 SVGAGI (reference sequence). The CDR3 region has the DNA TGTGCCAGCAGTTACAACAGTGACTACGAGCAGTACGTC. It yields the protein CASSYNSDYEQYV.

CDR3 residues: CSVVLAGDTDTQYF. The CDR3 DNA reads TGCAGCGTCGTACTAGCGGGGGACACAGATACGCAGTATTTT. The chain couples TRBV29-1 to TRBJ2-3, with 11 bases aligning to TRBD2. The V segment lost 6 bases and the J segment 2 bases; nucleotides outside the gene matches: 4. The V gene's germline CDR1 is SQVTM and CDR2 ANQGSEA. The CDR3 is 14 residues long.

The CDR3 reads CASSWIRASGADTQYF. Here the CDR3 DNA reads TGTGCCAGCAGTTGGATAAGGGCCTCGGGTGCAGATACGCAGTATTTT. This chain joins TRBV6-5 and TRBJ2-3; no clear D. This CDR3 spans 16 amino acids. Deletions cut 4 bases from V and 4 bases from J, with 18 bases between. Germline assignment: CDR1 MNHEY and CDR2 SVGAGI.

The chain uses TRBV18 and TRBJ2-7; the D is unclear. This CDR3 is 12 amino acids long. V lost 3 bases, J lost 5 bases, and 8 bases lay in between. Germline-derived CDR1 and CDR2 are KGHSH and LQKENI. The CDR3 loop reads CASSPHRNEQYV. DNA for the CDR3: TGTGCCAGCTCACCTCATAGGAACGAGCAGTACGTC.

The chain recombines TRBV9 with TRBJ1-2; D gene unclear. CDR1 is SGDLS and CDR2 is YYNGEE in the germline V gene. The CDR3 is 14 residues long. Trimming left V 7 bases short and J 2 bases short, with 15 bases between. DNA of the CDR3: TGTGCCAGCTCCACGGGATGGGCGAACTATGGCTACACCTTC. The encoded protein is CASSTGWANYGYTF.

The sample holds a few counts of this clone. The chain links TRBV7-9 to TRBJ2-2, with D possibly being TRBD2 (5 bases). The CDR3 runs 17 residues. The V end lost 6 bases, the J end lost 4 bases, and 21 bases lay between the germline ends. Germline V lookup: CDR1 SEHNR, CDR2 FQNEAQ (reference sequence). The CDR3 DNA follows: TGTGCCAGCAGAGTCCCTCTTTTGGGAGCCTCCACCGGGGAGCTGTTTTTT. This gives the protein CASRVPLLGASTGELFF.

The chain links TRBV11-2 to TRBJ1-6, with 7 bases matching TRBD1. The CDR3 covers 15 residues. V lost 3 bases to trimming and J lost 6 bases; unmatched junction nucleotides: 5. Germline V gene sequence: CDR1 SGHAT, CDR2 FQNNGV. The CDR3 is CASSLGQSLNSPLHF. The CDR3 DNA is TGTGCCAGCAGCTTGGGACAGAGCCTTAATTCACCCCTCCACTTT.

The rearrangement links TRBV10-3 to TRBJ2-2; no clear D. The V gene's germline CDR1 is ENHRY and CDR2 SYGVKD. The CDR3 length is 12 residues. V shed 6 bases and J shed 7 bases, with 9 bases lying between them. The CDR3, as DNA: TGTGCCATCAGCTCAGGAGACGGGGAGCTGTTTTTT. Translated, it gives CAISSGDGELFF.

This clone was counted only a few times. The rearrangement links TRBV7-9 to TRBJ2-3; 7 bases align to TRBD1. The CDR3 totals 13 residues. Germline V gene data show CDR1 as SEHNR and CDR2 as FQNEAQ (reference sequence). Trimming cost V 4 bases and J 3 bases; bases outside gene matches: 1. CDR3 DNA sequence: TGTGCCAGCAGCTCGGGACAGACAGATACGCAGTATTTT. Translating it yields CASSSGQTDTQYF.